These 12 T cell receptor beta chains share one sample of origin, sequenced in a study of OX40 agonist ivuxolimab in advanced cancers. The receptor library was made with the immunoSEQ multiplex PCR assay. Not all clones reach the TCRdb copy of this immuneACCESS table, which keeps in-frame sequences only. Checked studies attribute under half of the gap to unresolved V genes and leave the rest unexplained. Present in this sample are about 78,000 clones, 80% to 90% of which were seen just once. The ten largest make up 0.24% of the sample. The sample was CD4+ or CD8+ T cells sorted from blood, taken in a trial of the OX40 agonist ivuxolimab. These receptors were taken from an adult with an advanced solid tumor such as melanoma, head and neck, liver or kidney cancer.

This chain joins TRBV6-9 and TRBJ1-1; D unresolved. CDR3 length equals 12 residues. Germline assignment: CDR1 MNHGY and CDR2 SVAAGI. V was cut by 7 bases and J by 7 bases, with 13 bases left in between. The CDR3 DNA reads as TGTGCCAGCAAGGGAGGGTTCGGTGAAGCTTTCTTT. Its translation is CASKGGFGEAFF.

V is TRBV11-3 and J is TRBJ2-6; 7 nucleotides agree with TRBD1. This CDR3 spans 16 amino acids. Germline V gene data show CDR1 as SGHNT and CDR2 as YENEEA. With 5 bases clipped from V and 4 bases from J, the junction kept 8 bases outside the gene matches. The CDR3 bases are TGTGCCAGCAGCGGGGGAACAGGGGCAGGGGCCAACGTCCTGACTTTC. Encoded protein: CASSGGTGAGANVLTF.

The sample holds one count of this clone. The chain employs TRBV19 and TRBJ1-3; D is possibly TRBD1 (6 bases). CDR1 is LNHDA and CDR2 is SQIVND in the germline V gene (reference sequence). This CDR3 spans 15 amino acids. Trimming stripped 4 bases from V and 4 bases from J, with 14 bases between. CDR3 loop: CASSRNREEGNTIYF. CDR3 nucleotides: TGTGCCAGTAGTAGGAACAGGGAAGAGGGAAACACCATATATTTT.

This clone was found once. The chain recombines TRBV18 with TRBJ2-3, with 10 bases lining up with TRBD2. Germline V gene data show CDR1 as KGHSH and CDR2 as LQKENI. V trimming: 0 bases; J trimming: 8 bases; junction bases outside the gene matches: 11. This CDR3 spans 17 amino acids. The CDR3 bases are TGTGCCAGCTCACCACCACGAGCGGGAGGGGAGGACGGTACGCAGTATTTT. Encoded protein: CASSPPRAGGEDGTQYF. The full variable domain, rest sourced from reference TRBV18 and TRBJ2-3, is NAGVMQNPRHLVRRRGQEARLRCSPMKGHSHVYWYRQLPEEGLKFMVYLQKENIIDESGMPKERFSAEFPKEGPSILRIQQVVRGDSAAYFCASSPPRAGGEDGTQYFGPGTRLTVL.

The CDR3 sequence: CAISEQGSPLHF. The CDR3 DNA follows: TGTGCCATCAGTGAGCAGGGTTCACCCCTCCACTTT. The chain employs TRBV10-3 and TRBJ1-6; perhaps TRBD1 as D (5 bases). V was shortened by 2 bases and J by 9 bases, with 5 bases between the two germline ends. Germline loops: CDR1 ENHRY, CDR2 SYGVKD. The CDR3 contains 12 residues.

This clone was found once. The chain combines TRBV27 with TRBJ1-5; TRBD1 agrees at 9 bases. J was trimmed by 6 bases and V by 2 bases; bases with no gene match: 2. From germline, CDR1 is MNHEY and CDR2 SMNVEV (reference sequence). This CDR3 spans 14 amino acids. The chain's CDR3 is CASSLRQGGQPQHF. The CDR3 coding sequence is TGTGCCAGCAGTTTAAGACAGGGGGGTCAGCCCCAGCATTTT.

The chain combines TRBV14 with TRBJ2-7; 7 bases fit TRBD1. The CDR3 is 15 amino acids. Germline V gives CDR1 SGHDN, CDR2 FVKESK. V shed 4 bases and J 0 bases; nucleotides not matched to a gene: 6. The CDR3 nucleotides read TGTGCCAGCAGCCGAGTTCAGGGGGTCTCCTACGAGCAGTACTTC. Protein sequence: CASSRVQGVSYEQYF.

The chain is built from TRBV14 and TRBJ2-1; D gene unclear. Germline loops: CDR1 SGHDN, CDR2 FVKESK. Trimming shortened V by 2 bases and J by 0 bases, and 5 bases separated the two germline ends. The CDR3 has 14 amino acids. The CDR3, as DNA: TGTGCCAGCAGCCAACACAACTCCTACAATGAGCAGTTCTTC. Residues: CASSQHNSYNEQFF.

The table lists this clone with a count of one. The V and J genes are TRBV5-1 and TRBJ1-1, with D unclear. V lost 0 bases to trimming and J lost 5 bases, with 11 bases between them. From germline, CDR1 is SGHRS and CDR2 YFSETQ. This CDR3 is 14 amino acids long. Written as DNA, the CDR3 is TGCGCCAGCAGCTTGGATTTCGGGCGAACTGAAGCTTTCTTT. It codes for CASSLDFGRTEAFF.

The V and J genes are TRBV7-9 and TRBJ2-7; perhaps TRBD1 as D (5 bases). Germline assignment: CDR1 SEHNR and CDR2 FQNEAQ (reference sequence). Trimming took 5 bases from V and 2 from J, leaving 7 bases between them. The CDR3 runs to 12 residues. The CDR3, as DNA: TGTGCCAGCAGCCAAGGGGCCTACGAGCAGTACTTC. It is translated as CASSQGAYEQYF.

V gene TRBV4-3 combines with J gene TRBJ2-2, with D possibly being TRBD1 (6 bases). CDR3 length: 17 amino acids. In germline, CDR1 is LGHNA, CDR2 YSLEER. V was cut by 1 base and J by 3 bases, with 15 bases left in between. The CDR3 sequence is CASSQGLRGTYTGELFF. The CDR3 nucleotides read TGCGCCAGCAGCCAAGGTCTCAGAGGGACATACACCGGGGAGCTGTTTTTT.

The chain uses TRBV6-5 and TRBJ2-2; D not resolved. This CDR3 spans 14 amino acids. Germline CDR1 MNHEY, CDR2 SVGAGI. V shed 3 bases and J shed 8 bases, with 13 bases lying between them. The CDR3 bases are TGTGCCAGCAGTTATTCCGCAGGTTTGGGGGAGCTGTTTTTT. Its translation: CASSYSAGLGELFF.